This TCR beta chain emerged from a study of blood T cell repertoires in COVID-19 (dated by TCRdb to 2019 to 2021). For context, the study as a whole: Samples covering the acute and convalescent phases of COVID-19 were provided by collaborators in the United States, Italy and Spain. The prospective study material was composed of cDNA or gDNA derived from T cells, B-cell-depleted T cells, or PBMCs. A freely available public database, intended as a resource for researchers studying the immune response to SARS-CoV-2, is where the repertoires were released. Subjects who had been exposed to COVID-19, were actively infected with it, or had recovered from it provided the deeply sampled blood TCRbeta repertoires that made up the dataset. Samples came from the ongoing ImmuneRACE study (first 160 participants) plus 1,254 subjects from 6 global collaborators. Where available, HLA class I and class II types were taken from metadata supplied by the sample provider and were not determined by assay-based typing. Sample metadata almost always included a de-identified subject ID, COVID-19 status, age in years and sex.

Trimming leaves V shorter by 3 bases and J shorter by 3 bases, with the junction holding 5 bases beyond the gene matches. The germline V gene supplies CDR1 SNHLY and CDR2 FYNNEI. The CDR3 starts with the cysteine, ends with the phenylalanine, and has 15 residues. The CDR3 DNA has 45 bases and is translated from base 1. TCRbeta CDR3 regions were amplified from genomic DNA using the immunoSEQ Assay, a bias-controlled multiplex PCR. Per the authors' processing: The number of nucleated cells in each sample was estimated by amplification of reference gene primers within the assay. To quantify the absolute abundance of each unique TCRbeta CDR3 rearrangement, sequence reads were collapsed and filtered. For each sample, productive Simpson clonality was calculated as the square root of Simpson's diversity index over productive rearrangements. TCRdb provides this immuneACCESS table in a form limited to in-frame rearrangements. Some clones are lacking; in checked studies, under half of them reflect an unresolved V gene, and why the rest are absent is not known. D and trimming were read from the DNA, whereas the V and J calls and clone size are those reported in that table. The sample table lists about 310,000 clones, around 87% of them with a count of one. The ten largest make up 1% of the sample.

Collaborating institutions collected whole blood in K2EDTA tubes following their own protocols. Collaborator samples were shipped for TCRbeta analysis as frozen whole blood, isolated PBMCs, or DNA extracted from either sample type. This clone was counted once. The antigen this receptor binds is unknown. The sample holds no much larger clone one base away, and base qualities are not on file. Results and caveats for the whole study, not just this receptor: How much clinical and demographic metadata was included differed by source and by participant, and the metadata was provided uncurated.

This TCR was sampled from a man over 45 with active or convalescent COVID-19. Sequences were obtained from peripheral blood. The rearranged chain carries TRBV2 and TRBJ2-7; 10 bases in between match TRBD1. The nucleotide sequence is TGTGCCAGCAGTGAGTCGACAGGGGGCTACTACGAGCAGTACTTC. This is translated as CASSESTGGYYEQYF. Here the CDR3 is joined to the reference TRBV2 and TRBJ2-7 genes, and the full variable domain is: EPEVTQTPSHQVTQMGQEVILRCVPISNHLYFYWYRQILGQKVEFLVSFYNNEISEKSEIFDDQFSVERPDGSNFTLKIRSTKLEDSAMYFCASSESTGGYYEQYFGPGTRLTVT.